This passage covers 14 T cell receptor beta chains from one sample sequenced in a study of CD8 T cells in ankylosing spondylitis (dated by TCRdb to the late 2010s). Library construction relied on 5' RACE. The instrument given in TCRdb is Illumina HiSeq 2500. The public reads were reprocessed in TCRdb via fastp at Q25 and MiXCR, keeping in-frame beta chains. Entries that share a CDR3 protein sequence are merged under the most common genes and DNA. A total of 380,000 or so distinct CDR3 sequences appear in this sample, 20% of them only once. In total, the top ten clones hold roughly 14% of the sample. Material: blood, either unsorted or a sorted T cell fraction (not recorded which). Receptors were obtained from a male donor with ankylosing spondylitis or in good health (not recorded which).

A few counts support this clonotype. CDR3 coding DNA: TGTGCCAGCAGCTTAGGGGACAGGGGCGGTCAGCCCCAGCATTTT. Translation: CASSLGDRGGQPQHF. This sequence joins TRBV7-7 and TRBJ1-5, with 10 bases identical to TRBD1. The CDR3 runs 15 residues. Per the germline V gene, CDR1 is SSHAT and CDR2 is FNYEAQ (reference sequence). V was pared by 1 base and J by 6 bases, with 3 bases of the junction left unmatched. The whole variable domain, remainder taken from reference TRBV7-7 and TRBJ1-5, is GAGVSQSPRYKVTKRGQDVTLRCDPISSHATLYWYQQALGQGPEFLTYFNYEAQPDKSGLPSDRFSAERPEGSISTLTIQRTEQRDSAMYRCASSLGDRGGQPQHFGDGTRLSIL.

This clonotype was recorded a few times. The chain is built from TRBV10-3 and TRBJ2-3; 14 bases are a match to TRBD2. The CDR3 totals 15 residues. Germline values: CDR1 ENHRY, CDR2 SYGVKD. Losses at the gene ends were 6 bases for V and 5 bases for J; bases not matched to a gene: 4. CDR3 loop: CAIRRLAGGRDTQYF. The DNA for the CDR3 is TGTGCCATCAGAAGACTAGCGGGGGGGCGAGATACGCAGTATTTT.

This clonotype came up a few times. This rearrangement joins TRBV12-3 or TRBV12-4 to TRBJ1-2; D not certain. V gave up 6 bases and J gave up 4 bases, with 12 bases separating them. The CDR3 consists of 13 residues. DNA for the CDR3: TGTGCCAGCAGCCTACCGGCGCTCTATGGCTACACCTTC. Protein: CASSLPALYGYTF.

The rearrangement joins TRBV29-1 to TRBJ2-1; 9 bases align to TRBD2. Germline V lookup: CDR1 SQVTM, CDR2 ANQGSEA. This CDR3 region has 18 residues. Unmatched junction bases numbered 17, after V lost 1 base and J lost 7 bases. This CDR3 reads CSVEGLPPGGGALNEQFF. Here the CDR3 DNA reads TGCAGCGTTGAAGGTCTTCCCCCTGGCGGGGGGGCCCTGAATGAGCAGTTCTTC.

CDR3 nucleotide sequence: TGTGCCAGTACCTCGACTAGCAGTCACAATGAGCAGTTCTTC. It yields the protein CASTSTSSHNEQFF. The V and J genes are TRBV19 and TRBJ2-1; 7 bases are shared with TRBD2. Trimming at V came to 7 bases and at J to 5 bases, leaving 8 bases not matched to a gene. The V gene's germline CDR1 is LNHDA and CDR2 SQIVND (reference sequence). The CDR3 covers 14 residues.

This rearrangement joins TRBV12-3 or TRBV12-4 to TRBJ2-2, with D possibly TRBD2 on 5 matching bases. This CDR3 is built from 16 residues. V was clipped by 3 bases and J by 0 bases, with 11 bases between them. The CDR3 nucleotides read TGTGCCAGCAGTTTGAAGCGGACTCCGAACACCGGGGAGCTGTTTTTT. It codes for CASSLKRTPNTGELFF.

The chain recombines TRBV20-1 with TRBJ2-1; 9 bases align to TRBD2. Germline assignment: CDR1 DFQATT and CDR2 SNEGSKA (reference sequence). The CDR3 length is 15 residues. V was clipped by 3 bases and J by 0 bases; unmatched bases: 3. CDR3 sequence: CSASQAGGSYNEQFF. The DNA for the CDR3 is TGCAGTGCTAGCCAAGCGGGGGGCTCCTACAATGAGCAGTTCTTC.

The J gene is TRBJ2-7, the V gene TRBV10-3; a possible D gene is TRBD1 (5 bases). V dropped 6 bases and J dropped 0 bases, with 9 bases sitting between them. The germline V gene encodes CDR1 ENHRY and CDR2 SYGVKD. The CDR3 is 13 residues long. CDR3 residues: CAIRGPPSYEQYF. The CDR3 bases are TGTGCCATCAGGGGGCCCCCCTCCTACGAGCAGTACTTC.

This chain links TRBV3-1 with TRBJ2-7; D is unclear. The germline V gene encodes CDR1 LGHDT and CDR2 YNNKEL (reference sequence). CDR3 size: 16 residues. The ends were cut back, 2 bases at V and 4 bases at J, with 18 bases in the middle. The CDR3 DNA reads as TGTGCCAGCAGCCAATCCGCCCTGTCATGGGAATACGAGCAGTACTTC. Protein product: CASSQSALSWEYEQYF.

The chain joins TRBV11-1 to TRBJ2-3; D perhaps matches TRBD2 (5 bases). The germline CDR1 and CDR2 sequences are SGHAT and FQDESV (reference sequence). CDR3 length: 18 amino acids. V dropped 1 base and J dropped 3 bases, with 20 bases sitting between them. CDR3 sequence: CASSLGSPKGGLTDTQYF. The CDR3 DNA reads TGTGCCAGCAGCTTAGGTTCCCCGAAAGGCGGGTTGACAGATACGCAGTATTTT.

This clonotype was recorded a few times. The chain recombines TRBV25-1 with TRBJ2-7; 11 positions match TRBD2. This CDR3 region has 16 residues. The trim removed 4 bases at V and 0 bases at J, leaving 5 bases unmatched. CDR1 and CDR2 (germline): MGHDK, SYGVNS. CDR3 nucleotide sequence: TGTGCCAGCAGTGGACTAGCGGGGCCGTACTCCTACGAGCAGTACTTC. Translating gives CASSGLAGPYSYEQYF.

The V call is TRBV21-1, the J call TRBJ2-5. TRBV21-1 has pseudogene status. CDR3 length: 14 amino acids. CDR3 DNA sequence: TGTGCCAGCAGCAAAGAGGGATGCGAAGAGACCCAGTACTTC. It specifies CASSKEGCEETQYF.

The sample holds a few counts of this clonotype. The chain combines TRBV7-8 with TRBJ2-3, with 8 positions matching TRBD1. The CDR3 has 17 residues. Germline V gene data show CDR1 as SGHVS and CDR2 as FQNEAQ. Germline trimming cut 3 bases from V and 4 bases from J; bases unmatched to any gene: 12. CDR3 region: CASSLYPPGGGADTQYF. DNA for the CDR3: TGTGCCAGCAGCTTGTACCCCCCAGGGGGCGGCGCAGATACGCAGTATTTT.

The table lists this clonotype with a few counts. This chain uses TRBV7-9 with TRBJ2-5; D gene ambiguous. V lost 2 bases, J lost 0 bases, and 10 bases lay in between. CDR1 and CDR2 (germline): SEHNR, FQNEAQ (reference sequence). The CDR3 totals 15 residues. CDR3 sequence: CASSLPYTDQETQYF. Written as DNA, the CDR3 is TGTGCCAGCAGCTTACCCTACACGGACCAAGAGACCCAGTACTTC.